This T cell receptor (beta chain) appears in the sequencing data of a study of graft-versus-host responses after intestinal transplantation (dated by TCRdb to the early 2020s). Study-level background: Recipients received multivisceral, liver-intestinal, or isolated intestinal transplants. Anti-thymocyte globulin induction was given to all recipients, followed by maintenance tacrolimus and steroids for approximately three years. Bulk TCR-beta CDR3 sequencing was used to track graft-versus-host and host-versus-graft alloreactive T cell clones in the graft, circulation and bone marrow after intestinal transplantation. Alloreactive clones were identified by sequencing pre-transplant mixed lymphocyte reaction products and comparing them with unstimulated pre-transplant donor and recipient T cells. The cohort enrolled some 23 intestinal transplant recipients including one retransplant, and 3 patients lacking pretransplant specimens were excluded. A peak of at least 4% donor T cells among recipient peripheral blood mononuclear cells was the definition used for donor T cell macrochimerism. Samples from a few later patients were sequenced in-house on an Illumina MiSeq with MiXCR processing rather than by the commercial service.

Receptor amplification or capture employed the immunoSEQ multiplex PCR assay. In most patients, genomic DNA was isolated using the Qiagen DNeasy Blood and Tissue Kit and sent frozen to Adaptive Biotechnologies for TCR sequencing. For most patients, genomic DNA was subjected to high-throughput TCR-beta CDR3 sequencing by Adaptive Biotechnologies. Regarding the original processing steps: TCR sequencing data for 15 to 20 patients were retrieved from Adaptive's ImmunoSEQ software; three other patients were processed with MiXCR and VDJtools. CD4 versus CD8 sorting errors were corrected by removing sequences found in both subsets at a frequency ratio below 5:1. CDR3 nucleotide sequences shared by donor and recipient were removed because the origin of these sequences could not be assigned. To count as alloreactive, a clone needed at least 2-fold expansion over unstimulated cells and a minimum CFSE-low frequency of 0.002% (template counts) or 0.001% (read counts). Clones detected in sequenced pre-transplant spleen, lymph node, or MLR CFSE-low populations of the donor or recipient were defined as mappable. The cumulative frequency of alloreactive clones was calculated as a percentage of all sequences, weighted by copy number. As stored in TCRdb, this immuneACCESS dataset retains in-frame rearrangements with V and J assigned. A fraction of the clones does not appear; measured against another copy, unresolved V genes explain less than half of the discrepancy, and the remainder lacks a known reason. V and J calls and clone size are those listed in that table; D and trimming were worked out from the DNA. The sample table records about 92,000 clones; 83% of these occur just once. Roughly a sixth of the sample is held by the ten biggest clonotypes.

Regarding this clone: There is no known antigen for this receptor. The input lacks base qualities; no much larger clone sits a single base away.

In the paper's terms, the time point label means: cells obtained before transplantation from donor or recipient. CD3+CD4+ and CD3+CD8+ populations were FACS-sorted from unstimulated pre-transplant donor and recipient cells taken from spleen or lymph nodes. Results and caveats for the whole study, not just this receptor: Early after transplant, declines in HvG clones were associated with peak levels of circulating GvH clones. The conclusions were limited by the relatively low number and heterogeneity of the intestinal transplant patients. GvH clones turned up in recipient bone marrow, with some appearing earlier in ileal mucosa or blood, a pattern consistent with an intestinal mucosal origin. Patients with donor T cell macrochimerism had high GvH to HvG T cell clonal ratios in their allografts.

The CDR3 has 18 amino acids, counting the end cysteine and phenylalanine. Only the CDR3 part of the read is kept: 54 bases, read in frame from the first base. Per the germline V gene, LGHNA is the CDR1 and YNFKEQ is the CDR2. V is cut back by 3 bases and J by 5 bases, with 13 bases in the junction unmatched. This specimen was unstimulated CD8+ T cells sorted from spleen or lymph node cells, taken before intestinal transplant. This TCR derives from a human donor who received an intestinal transplant. This chain is built from TRBV4-2 and TRBJ2-1, with 10 bases matching TRBD2. CDR3 protein: CASSHVGSLAGVNNEQFF. The base sequence is TGTGCCAGCAGCCATGTTGGCTCTCTAGCGGGAGTCAACAATGAGCAGTTCTTC.